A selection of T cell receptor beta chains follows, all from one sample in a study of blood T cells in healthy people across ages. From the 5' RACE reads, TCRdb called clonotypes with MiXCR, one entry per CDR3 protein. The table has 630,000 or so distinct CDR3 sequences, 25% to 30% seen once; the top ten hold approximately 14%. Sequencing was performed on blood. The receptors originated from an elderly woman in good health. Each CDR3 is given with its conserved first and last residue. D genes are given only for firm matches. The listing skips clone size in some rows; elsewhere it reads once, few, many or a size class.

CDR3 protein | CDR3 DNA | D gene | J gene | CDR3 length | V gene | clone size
CASFDRSVRAFF | TGTGCCAGCTTCGACAGGTCCGTTAGAGCTTTCTTT | NA | TRBJ1-1 | 12 | TRBV6-2/TRBV6-3 | NA
CASSSLAGGLSSSF | TGTGCCAGCAGCTCTTTAGCGGGGGGGCTGAGCAGTTCTTTC | TRBD2 | TRBJ2-1 | 14 | TRBV7-3 | NA
CASSPAVSGRRNEQFF | TGTGCCAGCAGTCCGGCGGTTAGCGGGAGAAGGAATGAGCAGTTCTTC | TRBD2 | TRBJ2-1 | 16 | TRBV28 | NA
CASSLRAGAYNEQFF | TGCGCCAGCAGCTTAAGAGCGGGGGCCTACAATGAGCAGTTCTTC | TRBD2 | TRBJ2-1 | 15 | TRBV5-1 | many
CASSLTVSGGDTDTQYF | TGCGCCAGCAGCTTGACAGTCTCGGGTGGGGACACAGATACGCAGTATTTT | NA | TRBJ2-3 | 17 | TRBV5-1 | many
CASGLVRERGDTQYF | TGTGCTAGTGGTTTGGTCAGGGAGCGGGGGGATACGCAGTATTTT | TRBD2 | TRBJ2-3 | 15 | TRBV12-5 | NA
CASSQELLAAPYNEQFF | TGCGCCAGCAGCCAAGAGTTGCTAGCGGCTCCCTACAATGAGCAGTTCTTC | TRBD2 | TRBJ2-1 | 17 | TRBV4-3 | many
CARSYDSLNTGELFF | TGTGCCCGCAGTTATGACTCCTTGAACACCGGGGAGCTGTTTTTT | NA | TRBJ2-2 | 15 | TRBV27 | NA
CASRLSGGGRSGELFF | TGTGCCAGCCGCCTAAGCGGGGGGGGCCGGTCCGGGGAGCTGTTTTTT | TRBD2 | TRBJ2-2 | 16 | TRBV6-2/TRBV6-3 | NA
CASSFIHSNQPQHF | TGTGCCAGCAGTTTTATTCATAGCAATCAGCCCCAGCATTTT | NA | TRBJ1-5 | 14 | TRBV28 | many
CASSREVRGQSFF | TGTGCCAGCAGCAGGGAAGTACGGGGGCAGTCGTTCTTC | NA | TRBJ2-1 | 13 | TRBV14 | NA
CASEGAGPGETQYF | TGTGCCAGCGAAGGAGCCGGGCCTGGAGAGACCCAGTACTTC | NA | TRBJ2-5 | 14 | TRBV6-1 | NA
CASSGGLATYEQYF | TGTGCCAGTAGTGGGGGCTTGGCTACCTACGAGCAGTACTTC | NA | TRBJ2-7 | 14 | TRBV19 | NA
CATVGLAVAYEQYF | TGTGCCACCGTAGGACTAGCGGTCGCCTACGAGCAGTACTTC | TRBD2 | TRBJ2-7 | 14 | TRBV15 | NA
CASSEDVQPQHF | TGTGCCAGCAGTGAAGATGTCCAGCCCCAGCATTTT | NA | TRBJ1-5 | 12 | TRBV6-1 | many
CASSQLVRDYLTDTQYF | TGCGCCAGCAGCCAGTTGGTGAGGGACTACCTCACAGATACGCAGTATTTT | TRBD2 | TRBJ2-3 | 17 | TRBV4-3 | many
CSARVGPKLYGYTF | TGCAGTGCTAGAGTTGGCCCTAAACTCTATGGCTACACCTTC | NA | TRBJ1-2 | 14 | TRBV20-1 | many
CASSRDRGMNTEAFF | TGTGCCAGCAGTCGGGACAGGGGAATGAACACTGAAGCTTTCTTT | TRBD1 | TRBJ1-1 | 15 | TRBV12-3/TRBV12-4 | many
CASSQDRYEQYF | TGTGCCAGCAGCCAAGATCGGTACGAGCAGTACTTC | NA | TRBJ2-7 | 12 | TRBV3-1 | many
CASSSACRSTNEKLFF | TGTGCCAGCAGCTCAGCTTGTCGGAGCACTAATGAAAAACTGTTTTTT | NA | TRBJ1-4 | 16 | TRBV7-2 | NA
CAVRQGHSPLHF | TGTGCCGTCCGACAGGGCCATTCACCCCTCCACTTT | TRBD1 | TRBJ1-6 | 12 | TRBV30 | NA
CASSFRAEPSTDTQYF | TGTGCCAGCAGCTTCCGGGCTGAACCTAGCACAGATACGCAGTATTTT | NA | TRBJ2-3 | 16 | TRBV7-2 | many
CASKLTGRADTQYF | TGTGCCAGCAAATTGACAGGGAGAGCAGATACGCAGTATTTT | TRBD1 | TRBJ2-3 | 14 | TRBV12-3/TRBV12-4 | NA
CASHPGGGDEQFF | TGCGCCAGCCACCCGGGGGGTGGGGATGAGCAGTTCTTC | TRBD2 | TRBJ2-1 | 13 | TRBV5-1 | few
CASSTQLNQPQHF | TGTGCCAGCAGCACCCAACTAAATCAGCCCCAGCATTTT | NA | TRBJ1-5 | 13 | TRBV11-2 | many
CASSGPGRSYEQYF | TGTGCCAGCAGTGGACCGGGACGCTCCTACGAGCAGTACTTC | NA | TRBJ2-7 | 14 | TRBV25-1 | many
CASSHFKFYEQYF | TGTGCCAGCAGCCACTTTAAATTCTACGAGCAGTACTTC | NA | TRBJ2-7 | 13 | TRBV28 | many
CAWSRWQRNQPQHF | TGTGCCTGGAGTCGTTGGCAGCGCAATCAGCCCCAGCATTTT | NA | TRBJ1-5 | 14 | TRBV30 | NA
CASSQARVAGYTF | TGCGCCAGCAGCCAAGCCAGGGTTGCTGGCTACACCTTC | NA | TRBJ1-2 | 13 | TRBV4-3 | many
CASSSSTGAYNEQFF | TGTGCCAGCAGCTCCTCGACAGGAGCCTACAATGAGCAGTTCTTC | NA | TRBJ2-1 | 15 | TRBV11-2 | many
CAASGTGGEKLFF | TGTGCCGCCTCCGGGACAGGGGGAGAAAAACTGTTTTTT | TRBD1 | TRBJ1-4 | 13 | TRBV10-3 | many
CSVRTSSSYNSPLHF | TGCAGCGTGCGGACAAGTAGCTCCTATAATTCACCCCTCCACTTT | NA | TRBJ1-6 | 15 | TRBV29-1 | many
CASSLAPVYEQYF | TGTGCCAGCAGCTTAGCCCCGGTTTACGAGCAGTACTTC | NA | TRBJ2-7 | 13 | TRBV7-2 | many
CSVLRGGDNEQFF | TGCAGCGTTCTAAGAGGTGGGGACAATGAGCAGTTCTTC | NA | TRBJ2-1 | 13 | TRBV29-1 | many
CASSPDRFLSEQFF | TGTGCCAGCAGCCCAGACAGATTTCTATCTGAGCAGTTCTTC | NA | TRBJ2-1 | 14 | TRBV7-2 | many
CASSLGTGETNQPQHF | TGTGCCAGCAGCTTAGGCACAGGAGAGACTAATCAGCCCCAGCATTTT | NA | TRBJ1-5 | 16 | TRBV7-6 | NA
CASSAGYNSPLHF | TGTGCCAGCAGTGCAGGATATAATTCACCCCTCCACTTT | NA | TRBJ1-6 | 13 | TRBV2 | few
CASSPNGTPQETQYF | TGTGCCAGCTCACCGAACGGGACACCCCAAGAGACCCAGTACTTC | NA | TRBJ2-5 | 15 | TRBV18 | many
CSADAGQGRDEQFF | TGCAGTGCAGACGCGGGACAGGGACGCGATGAGCAGTTCTTC | TRBD1 | TRBJ2-1 | 14 | TRBV20-1 | many